This T cell receptor (beta chain) was sequenced in a study of T cell responses to AZD1222 COVID-19 vaccine. The CDR3 has 15 residues. Germline V gene sequence: CDR1 GTSNPN, CDR2 SVGIG (reference sequence). V was pared by 4 bases and J by 9 bases, with 11 bases of the junction left unmatched. This clone was recorded once. The antigen remains undetermined. Second-dose recipients at about 4 or about 12 weeks were treated as one pooled group. Broader study findings: The breadth and depth of Spike-specific TCRs increased once two AZD1222 doses had been given. Clonal diversity may have been underestimated in mostly white British donors.

Sequencing was performed with immunoSEQ multiplex PCR; in TCRdb, only in-frame clones are kept and a portion is missing. The table records around 80,000 clones, under 95% of them present only once. The starting material was peripheral blood, obtained 28 days after the second AZD1222 dose. The TCR comes from an adult who received the AZD1222 COVID-19 vaccine. The chain is built from TRBV30 and TRBJ2-1; TRBD2 agrees at 11 bases. The CDR3 loop is CAWNLAGGPNREQFF. CDR3 nucleotide sequence: TGTGCCTGGAATTTAGCGGGAGGGCCGAATCGTGAGCAGTTCTTC.